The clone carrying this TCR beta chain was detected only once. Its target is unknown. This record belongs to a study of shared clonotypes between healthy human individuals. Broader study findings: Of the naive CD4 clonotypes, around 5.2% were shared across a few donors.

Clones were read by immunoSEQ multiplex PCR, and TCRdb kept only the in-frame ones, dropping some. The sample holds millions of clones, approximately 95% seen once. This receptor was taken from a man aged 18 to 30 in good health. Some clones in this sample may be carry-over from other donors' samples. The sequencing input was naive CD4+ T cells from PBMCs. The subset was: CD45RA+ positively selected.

CDR3 sequence reads: CASSQFSPTVIYNEQFF. In DNA, the CDR3 is TGCGCCAGCAGCCAATTTTCCCCGACAGTTATCTACAATGAGCAGTTCTTC. The chain employs TRBV4-3 and TRBJ2-1; possible D gene TRBD1, 5 bases. V was clipped by 2 bases and J by 3 bases, with 17 bases between them. Germline values: CDR1 LGHNA, CDR2 YSLEER. The length of the CDR3 is 17 residues.